The 19 T cell receptor beta chains below come from one sample, sequenced in a study of shared clonotypes between healthy human individuals (dated by TCRdb to 2020 to 2021). Library generation was performed with the immunoSEQ multiplex PCR assay. TCRdb holds this immuneACCESS table with in-frame rearrangements only. Some clones are missing; in checked studies, unresolved V genes explain under half, and the rest has no known cause. The sample has some 630,000 clones on record, around 96% of them singletons. About 0.12% of the sample belongs to the ten largest clones. CD8 naive samples consisted of CD45RO-negative cells that were positively selected for CCR7, yielding a CD45RA+CCR7+ population without TemRA cells. The sequencing input was naive CD8+ T cells sorted from blood. The sample's cell subset or site label is to be understood as: CD45RA+CCR7+. Source of these receptors: a woman in her 30s in good health.

This chain joins TRBV10-3 and TRBJ1-1; TRBD1 agrees at 7 bases. The CDR3 runs 15 residues. Germline CDR1 ENHRY, CDR2 SYGVKD. V lost 8 bases and J lost 1; bases outside the gene matches: 10. The CDR3 reads CAIRITGTENTEAFF. CDR3 DNA sequence: TGTGCCATCCGAATTACCGGGACAGAGAACACTGAAGCTTTCTTT.

This sequence joins TRBV27 and TRBJ2-7, with D perhaps matching TRBD1 (5 bases). The germline V and J ends were trimmed by 3 bases and 3 bases, with 12 bases remaining between them. Germline-derived CDR1 and CDR2 are MNHEY and SMNVEV (reference sequence). The CDR3 is 14 residues long. This chain's CDR3 is CASSFGAGYYEQYF. The CDR3, as DNA: TGTGCCAGCAGTTTTGGGGCTGGTTACTACGAGCAGTACTTC.

The J gene is TRBJ2-3, the V gene TRBV11-2, with unresolved D. The CDR3 runs to 12 residues. The germline CDR1 and CDR2 sequences are SGHAT and FQNNGV. Trimming stripped 7 bases from V and 14 bases from J, with 19 bases between. The CDR3 loop is CASTLSSPGPYF. CDR3 bases: TGTGCCAGCACCCTATCTAGTCCCGGGCCGTATTTT.

This clone was found once. V gene TRBV7-9 combines with J gene TRBJ1-1; D gene unclear. Germline values: CDR1 SEHNR, CDR2 FQNEAQ (reference sequence). The CDR3 contains 12 residues. V lost 1 base and J 4 bases, leaving 4 bases between the germline ends. The CDR3 here is CASSLVVTEAFF. The CDR3 nucleotides are TGTGCCAGCAGCTTAGTCGTCACTGAAGCTTTCTTT.

V and J are TRBV7-9 and TRBJ2-7; 10 bases map to TRBD2. Looked up from germline, CDR1 is SEHNR and CDR2 is FQNEAQ (reference sequence). The CDR3 contains 19 residues. J lost 3 bases, V lost 5 bases, and 19 bases had no gene match. CDR3 bases: TGTGCCAGCAGCACTCGATTCCGGCTAGCGGGAGAAAGCAGCTACGAGCAGTACTTC. Protein: CASSTRFRLAGESSYEQYF.

In DNA form, the CDR3 reads TGTGCCAGCACACTGACGTTCGGAAAATTGGACAATGAGCAGTTCTTC. Residues: CASTLTFGKLDNEQFF. The chain couples TRBV11-3 to TRBJ2-1, with unresolved D. CDR1 and CDR2 from the germline V gene are SGHNT and YENEEA. The CDR3 totals 16 residues. Trimming shortened V by 7 bases and J by 5 bases, and 21 bases separated the two germline ends.

Remarks on this clone: The same CDR3 also results from other DNA sequences found in this sample. The CDR3, as DNA: TGTGCCAGCAGTTTATCGAACGAGCAGTACTTC. It translates to CASSLSNEQYF. The V call is TRBV28, the J call TRBJ2-7; D remains unclear. CDR1 and CDR2 from the germline V gene are MDHEN and SYDVKM. Trimming cost V 1 base and J 5 bases, with 3 bases left between them. The length of the CDR3 is 11 residues. Supplemented by reference TRBV28 and TRBJ2-7, the full variable domain reads DVKVTQSSRYLVKRTGEKVFLECVQDMDHENMFWYRQDPGLGLRLIYFSYDVKMKEKGDIPEGYSVSREKKERFSLILESASTNQTSMYLCASSLSNEQYFGPGTRLTVT.

This rearrangement joins TRBV5-5 to TRBJ1-1, with D unresolved. The CDR3 runs 13 residues. From germline, CDR1 is SGHKS and CDR2 YYEKEE (reference sequence). The ends were cut back, 5 bases at V and 0 bases at J, with 8 bases in the middle. The CDR3 bases are TGTGCCAGCAGTCCCGATTTGAACACTGAAGCTTTCTTT. Translating gives CASSPDLNTEAFF.

The chain has TRBV18 and TRBJ2-1; D is unclear. V was pared by 2 bases and J by 9 bases, with 8 bases between. This CDR3 region has 12 residues. Germline CDR1 reads KGHSH; CDR2 reads LQKENI. As DNA, the CDR3 is TGTGCCAGCTCACCAAGGGTCCCTGAGCAGTTCTTC. Amino acid sequence: CASSPRVPEQFF.

This rearrangement joins TRBV14 to TRBJ2-2; 7 bases fit TRBD2. The CDR3 covers 16 residues. Looked up from germline, CDR1 is SGHDN and CDR2 is FVKESK. The ends lost 4 bases at V and 5 bases at J; junction bases unmatched: 10. CDR3 in amino acids: CASSPQGGRRTGELFF. The CDR3 nucleotides are TGTGCCAGCAGCCCTCAGGGCGGGAGAAGGACCGGGGAGCTGTTTTTT.

This chain connects TRBV4-1 to TRBJ2-7; TRBD2 matches 9 bases. J was trimmed by 5 bases and V by 5 bases; bases with no gene match: 13. The CDR3 has 16 residues. From germline, CDR1 is MGHRA and CDR2 YSYEKL. Written as DNA, the CDR3 is TGCGCCAGCAGCATTCGATCAGGACTAGCGCAGGACGAGCAGTACTTC. This translates into CASSIRSGLAQDEQYF.

The CDR3 spells CASSLGREETQYF. The CDR3 coding sequence is TGTGCCAGCAGTTTAGGACGGGAAGAGACCCAGTACTTC. The chain recombines TRBV27 with TRBJ2-5; no definite D call. This CDR3 is built from 13 residues. Trimming shortened V by 2 bases and J by 3 bases, and 7 bases separated the two germline ends. CDR1 and CDR2 (germline): MNHEY, SMNVEV (reference sequence).

This clone was counted once. V is TRBV28 and J is TRBJ2-7; 9 nucleotides line up with TRBD1. This CDR3 is built from 14 residues. V shed 7 bases, J shed 7 bases, and the junction held 11 bases outside the gene matches. Germline V gives CDR1 MDHEN, CDR2 SYDVKM. For the CDR3, the DNA is TGTGCCAGCACATCAGGACAGGGGTGGGGAGAGCAGTACTTC. Residues: CASTSGQGWGEQYF.

The chain carries TRBV20-1 and TRBJ2-1; D unclear. Per germline, CDR1 DFQATT and CDR2 SNEGSKA (reference sequence). The V end lost 2 bases, the J end lost 4 bases, and 3 bases lay between the germline ends. The CDR3 totals 11 residues. The CDR3 region has the DNA TGCAGTGCTAGAATGTACAATGAGCAGTTCTTC. Translated, it gives CSARMYNEQFF.

The rearrangement joins TRBV28 to TRBJ1-4; D not certain. This CDR3 has 13 residues. The V and J ends lost 5 bases and 3 bases respectively, with 7 bases between them. Germline V gene sequence: CDR1 MDHEN, CDR2 SYDVKM. The CDR3 coding sequence is TGTGCCAGCAGTCCGGGCTCTAATGAAAAACTGTTTTTT. Translation: CASSPGSNEKLFF.

The chain joins TRBV2 to TRBJ2-7, with D hard to call. Germline V CDR1 and CDR2: SNHLY, FYNNEI. The CDR3 spans 13 residues. V gave up 8 bases and J gave up 0 bases, with 11 bases separating them. CDR3 sequence (DNA): TGTGCCAGCCTTTTACACTACTCCTACGAGCAGTACTTC. Protein product: CASLLHYSYEQYF.

This chain links TRBV15 with TRBJ2-1, with 10 bases fitting TRBD2. From germline, CDR1 is LNHNV and CDR2 YYDKDF (reference sequence). This CDR3 is built from 16 residues. V shed 0 bases and J 9 bases; nucleotides not matched to a gene: 8. The DNA of the CDR3 is TGTGCCACCAGCAGAGAGAGGCTAGCGGGAGCGAGTGAGCAGTTCTTC. Translation: CATSRERLAGASEQFF.

This clone was observed a single time. The chain has TRBV27 and TRBJ2-3; D is possibly TRBD1 or TRBD2 (5 bases each). The CDR3 runs to 16 residues. Looked up from germline, CDR1 is MNHEY and CDR2 is SMNVEV (reference sequence). The V end lost 1 base, the J end lost 5 bases, and 16 bases lay between the germline ends. As DNA, the CDR3 is TGTGCCAGCAGTTTATGGGGCCGAGGGTATGAAGATACGCAGTATTTT. It codes for CASSLWGRGYEDTQYF.

The chain employs TRBV4-1 and TRBJ1-2; no clear D gene. CDR3 size: 16 residues. Germline assignment: CDR1 MGHRA and CDR2 YSYEKL. V was pared by 0 bases and J by 0 bases, with 11 bases between. CDR3 sequence reads: CASSQEYSLANYGYTF. CDR3 sequence (DNA): TGCGCCAGCAGCCAAGAATACAGCCTAGCTAACTATGGCTACACCTTC.